One sample yielded the 9 T cell receptor beta chains listed below, sequenced in a study of T cell changes during pregnancy in multiple sclerosis. Data came from immunoSEQ multiplex PCR; TCRdb stores just in-frame clones and leaves some out. The table records about 75,000 clones, around nine tenths of them present only once. The source was CD4+ T cells from peripheral blood mononuclear cells, collected before pregnancy. These receptors were taken from a female donor with multiple sclerosis, enrolled in a pregnancy study.

The CDR3, as DNA: TGTGCCAGCAGCTCTGGGACTAGCGGGGCTTACACAGATACGCAGTATTTT. It codes for CASSSGTSGAYTDTQYF. The chain employs TRBV7-3 and TRBJ2-3; 13 bases are a match to TRBD2. Germline CDR1 and CDR2: SGHTA and FQGTGA. The length of the CDR3 is 17 residues. The trim removed 4 bases at V and 2 bases at J, leaving 6 bases unmatched. Filled out from reference TRBV7-3 and TRBJ2-3, the complete variable domain reads GAGVSQTPSNKVTEKGKYVELRCDPISGHTALYWYRQSLGQGPEFLIYFQGTGAADDSGLPNDRFFAVRPEGSVSTLKIQRTERGDSAVYLCASSSGTSGAYTDTQYFGPGTRLTVL.

The count of this clone is one. The rearrangement uses TRBV4-1 and TRBJ2-5, with TRBD2 matching 10 bases. After removal of 0 bases from V and 7 bases from J, the junction contained 14 bases not matched to a gene. There are 18 residues in the CDR3. Per germline, CDR1 MGHRA and CDR2 YSYEKL. CDR3 nucleotide sequence: TGCGCCAGCAGCCAAGATCGAGGAAGCGGGGGGGCGCAGGGGACCCAGTACTTC. It is translated as CASSQDRGSGGAQGTQYF.

This clone was observed a handful of times. This chain connects TRBV5-1 to TRBJ1-1; weak D call: TRBD1 (5 bases). V was clipped by 4 bases and J by 1 base, with 11 bases between them. CDR3 size: 14 residues. Germline loops: CDR1 SGHRS, CDR2 YFSETQ. CDR3 protein: CASSLTQGNTEAFF. CDR3 DNA: TGCGCCAGCAGCCTCACCCAGGGGAACACTGAAGCTTTCTTT.

The genes are TRBV5-1 and TRBJ2-7; 7 bases match TRBD1. This CDR3 region has 15 residues. CDR1 and CDR2 (germline): SGHRS, YFSETQ. The junction had 4 bases not matched to a gene; V was cut back by 0 bases and J by 1 base. The CDR3 region has the DNA TGCGCCAGCAGCTTGGGAGGGGGCCTTTCCTACGAGCAGTACTTC. It yields the protein CASSLGGGLSYEQYF.

The genes are TRBV5-6 and TRBJ1-2, with D hard to call. Germline loops: CDR1 SGHDT, CDR2 YYEEEE. The CDR3 is made up of 12 amino acids. V lost 2 bases, J lost 6 bases, and 8 bases lay in between. CDR3 loop: CASSFSGDGYTF. CDR3 DNA sequence: TGTGCCAGCAGCTTTTCCGGAGATGGCTACACCTTC.

V and J are TRBV29-1 and TRBJ2-7; 10 positions match TRBD1. CDR3 length: 13 residues. Per germline, CDR1 SQVTM and CDR2 ANQGSEA. The junction had 17 bases not matched to a gene; V was cut back by 8 bases and J by 13 bases. This chain's CDR3 is CSFKPGQGNFCYF. Here the CDR3 DNA reads TGCAGCTTTAAGCCGGGACAGGGGAATTTTTGTTACTTC.

This rearrangement joins TRBV7-3 to TRBJ1-6, with D possibly matching TRBD1 (5 bases). There are 14 residues in the CDR3. Trimming left V 3 bases short and J 11 bases short, with 14 bases between. Germline V gene data show CDR1 as SGHTA and CDR2 as FQGTGA. In DNA, the CDR3 is TGTGCCAGCAGCTTGGGGATTTCAGGGACACCCCTCCACTTT. Amino acids: CASSLGISGTPLHF.

This chain connects TRBV10-3 to TRBJ1-1; D might be TRBD1 (5 bases). Trimming took 6 bases from V and 0 from J, leaving 11 bases between them. The CDR3 runs 14 residues. From germline, CDR1 is ENHRY and CDR2 SYGVKD. CDR3 protein: CAISFGDLNTEAFF. Written as DNA, the CDR3 is TGTGCCATCAGCTTCGGGGACTTGAACACTGAAGCTTTCTTT.

V usage is TRBV7-3 and J usage is TRBJ2-7; 10 bases agree with TRBD2. This CDR3 comprises 20 residues. In germline, CDR1 is SGHTA, CDR2 FQGTGA. The V and J ends lost 1 base and 0 bases, in that order; junction bases with no gene match: 15. CDR3 nucleotide sequence: TGTGCCAGCAGCTTAAAAGGTTCGGGTCCGGGACTAGCGCACTCCTACGAGCAGTACTTC. Its protein is CASSLKGSGPGLAHSYEQYF.